The entry below gives a single T cell receptor (beta chain) sequence along with its context. Its specificity is not known. Sorted naive or memory CD4+ cells met CEF peptides for roughly ten days. The repertoire was sequenced with immunoSEQ multiplex PCR; TCRdb's copy has only in-frame clones and lacks some. The profile covers 41,000 or so clones, with approximately 77% appearing a single time and 4.5% taken by the ten largest. The data were taken from a study of CD4 T cells in relation to SARS-CoV-2 and coronaviruses. This CDR3 comprises 12 residues. The V and J ends lost 11 bases and 5 bases, in that order; junction bases with no gene match: 6. Germline assignment: CDR1 MDHEN and CDR2 SYDVKM.

This receptor was identified in an adult with COVID-19. The V call is TRBV28, the J call TRBJ1-5; 7 bases line up with TRBD1. Sequenced material: naive CD4+ T cells from PBMCs, cultured in vitro. Subset in this sample: naive CD4+ T cells isolated by negative enrichment. CDR3 sequence: CASGQSHQPQHF. For the CDR3, the DNA is TGTGCCTCGGGACAGAGTCATCAGCCCCAGCATTTT.